The clone carrying this T cell receptor beta chain was seen only a few times. The data stem from a study of identical twins. V was clipped by 5 bases and J by 2 bases; unmatched bases: 7. CDR1 SGHAT and CDR2 FQNNGV come from the germline V gene. The CDR3 loop spans 17 amino acids. It was template switching that added a universal primer site, and there were unique molecular identifiers on the cDNA. TCRdb reprocessed the 5' RACE reads via MiXCR and lists one record per CDR3 protein. The sample holds around 960,000 distinct CDR3 sequences, 9% to 15% seen once. This sample also appeared in a second study, on yellow fever vaccine responses in identical twins.

The chain couples TRBV11-2 to TRBJ2-1; 12 bases are shared with TRBD2. This receptor was obtained from a young woman in good health. The sample was PBMCs. CDR3 nucleotides: TGTGCCAGCAGCGCCGGGGCTAGCGGGAGGGCCTACAATGAGCAGTTCTTC. It specifies CASSAGASGRAYNEQFF.